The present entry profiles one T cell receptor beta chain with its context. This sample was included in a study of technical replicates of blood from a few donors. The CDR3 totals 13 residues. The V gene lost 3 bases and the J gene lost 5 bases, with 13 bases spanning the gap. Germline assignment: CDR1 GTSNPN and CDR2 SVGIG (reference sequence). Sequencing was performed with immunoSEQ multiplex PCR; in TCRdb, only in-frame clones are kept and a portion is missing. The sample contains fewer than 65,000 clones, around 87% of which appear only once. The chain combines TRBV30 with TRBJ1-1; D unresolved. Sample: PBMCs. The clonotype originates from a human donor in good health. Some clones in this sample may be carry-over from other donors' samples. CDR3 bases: TGTGCCTGGAGCCGTGGAGGGCGGACTGAAGCTTTCTTT. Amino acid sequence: CAWSRGGRTEAFF.